This T cell receptor beta chain was found in a study of cytomegalovirus exposure and HLA in healthy donors (dated by TCRdb to the late 2010s). With regard to the full study: According to an earlier analysis of around 600 of the donors, about 170 million T cells yielded 100 million or so unique TCR beta sequences and around 300 Gb of sequence data. A later genetic analysis took genome-wide SNP genotypes for about 55% of the 666 donors and used that subset as a discovery cohort. HLA typing covered class I and class II loci at four-digit resolution. All discovery cohort repertoires had been generated using a single sequencing platform. High-throughput TCR immunosequencing, statistical association of individual TCRs with disease status, and machine learning were combined to predict cytomegalovirus infection status. In an earlier analysis of 587 of the donors, high-throughput TCR beta sequencing was used to judge whether each TCR beta V gene segment behaved as functional or pseudogenic. A separate validation cohort of about 110 different subjects was used in addition to the 666-subject first cohort. Alongside the repertoire data, information on donor age, sex, ethnicity and CMV serostatus was compiled. The later analysis used no new phenotypic data to find candidate immune exposures, relying instead on TCR beta sequences and their occurrence across donors. The T cell repertoires of under 750 subjects were profiled by immunosequencing and related to cytomegalovirus serostatus. Four to six DR-DQ haplotypes were handled as single units for association and clustering because linkage in the cohort was strong. The study was designed to test whether signatures of past pathogen exposure could be identified by cataloging public T cell receptors. Approximately 310 gigabases of sequencing data and around 87 million unique TCR sequences were included in an early release covering about 600 HLA-typed donors. Of the roughly 410 genotyped donors, less than 90% were placed in the genetic ancestry cluster associated with self-reported Caucasian donors. Among 300 to 500 genotyped donors of the cohort, an average of about 240,000 unique TCR beta nucleotide sequences was sequenced per donor, of which about 19% were non-productive. Typing coverage differed by locus: A, B, C, DRB1 and DQB1 were typed in roughly 620-630 donors, DQA1 in 522, DPA1 in around 610, and DPB1 in just under 480. A later analysis re-analyzed previously published TCR beta repertoires from 600 to 850 donors and added high-resolution HLA genotyping to study TCR occurrence patterns.

Sequences SGHTA (CDR1) and FQGTGA (CDR2) are obtained from the germline V gene. CDR3 length: 14 amino acids, cysteine to phenylalanine. The only DNA kept is the CDR3, 42 bases in frame from the first base. The germline ends are 13 bases apart after V is trimmed by 2 bases and J by 5 bases. The cohort consisted of 670 or so healthy bone marrow donors. All cohort members were sampled while nominally healthy, although unrecorded immune exposures were likely present. The donor tested CMV seropositive, placing the donor among the 290 or so seropositive members of the cohort. A peripheral blood sample was provided by each donor, and peripheral blood mononuclear cells were used for TCR beta sequencing. The Qiagen DNeasy Blood Extraction Kit was used to extract genomic DNA from the blood cell samples. What the study reported, not specific to this receptor: Most TCR sequences were seen in very few donors, while some public TCRs were found in many individuals. Sequencing depth was assumed to be roughly uniform across donors in the presence/absence analyses, though that assumption may not hold. Most CMV-associated TCR beta chains appeared to be HLA-restricted in a later analysis, and the HLA associations seemed to be driven largely by CMV exposure. A later analysis associated roughly 17,000 TCR beta sequences with specific HLA alleles at a false discovery rate of 0.05. Some IMGT-functional V segments, including TRBV6-2 and TRBV6-3, could not be told apart with the 87-base-pair reads, so those segments were excluded. In a later analysis, TCR association rates were found to vary across HLA loci, with the most associated TCRs seen for DRB1 alleles and the fewest for HLA-C alleles. In a later analysis, HLA-associated TCR beta chains showed more clonal expansion and lower generation probabilities than non-associated chains that were equally common. Linkage disequilibrium might explain the correlated functional status among segregating V segments, but an unknown experimental factor could not be excluded. A further reported finding was that TCR beta sequences accurately predicted the HLA-A and HLA-B alleles for most subjects in the first cohort. The classifier was reported to diagnose cytomegalovirus status with high specificity and sensitivity in both the original and validation cohorts. The authors suggested that the approach could potentially be extended to other disease states and immunological phenotypes. Approximately 16 rarely observed V segments, including chromosome 9 orphons, were excluded from the earlier analysis of some 590 of the donors because counts were too low. According to a later genetic analysis, donors in an Asian-associated ancestry cluster had fewer N-insertions in productive TCRs than the roughly 670-donor mean. A cluster of highly shared sequence variants was judged likely to represent a technical artifact of the sequencing pipeline. Assigning TCR associations to individual alleles was difficult when HLA alleles, especially DR and DQ, strongly co-occurred. In an earlier analysis of approximately 590 of the donors, most TCR beta V segments appeared in productive rearrangements about 87% or about 30% of the time, broadly matching IMGT annotations. In vitro tests confirmed that a few of the cytomegalovirus-associated TCR beta chains recognize cytomegalovirus antigens. The cohort was sequenced for TCR beta chains only, and without alpha or paired-chain data the features that could be detected were limited. The study gave a list of 150 to 200 TCR beta chains associated with cytomegalovirus. For the cohort, immune exposure information was limited to CMV serostatus. Because HLA typing was missing for some donors at each locus, association tests included only the typed subset. Several of the top co-occurrence clusters appeared to be linked to parvovirus B19, influenza, CMV and Epstein-Barr virus, according to a later analysis. A later genetic analysis associated a missense DCLRE1C variant with V-gene and J-gene trimming of TCR beta chains, and an independent cohort replicated the association.

Libraries were prepared through the immunoSEQ multiplex PCR assay. A mixture of 60 forward primers for TCR Vbeta segments and 13 reverse primers for TCR Jbeta segments was used in the multiplex PCR. The CDR3 region of rearranged TCR beta genes was amplified from genomic DNA by a multiplex PCR assay. The Illumina HiSeq System was used to sequence the amplified TCR beta libraries as 87-base-pair reads. The study's processing was this. A later analysis tallied approximately 87 million unique TCR beta chains across the 650 to 750 repertoires, and around 12 million of those chains were shared by two or more donors. Raw reads were error-corrected and collapsed into unique sequences with a nearest-neighbor algorithm that merged closely related sequences to remove PCR and sequencing errors. CDR3 sequences were aligned to IMGT reference sequences to assign V, D and J gene segments. For a sequence to be retained, a match of at least six nucleotides was required to both a V gene segment and a J gene segment. Rearrangements were called productive when the CDR3 lacked stop codons and stayed in frame with V and J; all others were non-productive. CDR3 was defined by IMGT convention, running from the second conserved V-encoded cysteine to the conserved J-encoded phenylalanine. The earlier analysis of about 640 of the donors excluded any sequence lacking an unambiguous match to a single V gene segment. In an earlier analysis of 587 of the donors, a V segment was called functional when productive rearrangements were above 56.7%, and segregating when the standard deviation between donors exceeded 5%. A statistical classification framework was developed to diagnose cytomegalovirus status using the catalog of TCR beta chain sequences. In a later analysis, TCR nucleotide sequences were compared against IMGT/GENE-DB human TR gene sequences so that V and J genes could be assigned. In a later analysis, CDR3 sequences and most-parsimonious VDJ recombination scenarios were assigned using the TCRdist pipeline. In a later analysis, each TCR beta chain was defined by its CDR3 amino acid sequence together with its V-gene family, and reads without a unique V-gene family were excluded. A later analysis removed roughly 590 highly shared, low-generation-probability nucleotide sequences to deal with suspected cross-contamination and a sequencing artifact. For each public chain, a later analysis derived a clonal expansion index from normalized ranks of inferred template counts within each repertoire. A later analysis computed generation probabilities with a VDJ recombination model fitted to out-of-frame rearrangements, and checked the results against IGoR. In a later analysis, hypergeometric tests were used to score TCR-TCR, TCR-HLA and TCR-CMV co-occurrence, with a repertoire-size bias correction applied to TCR pairs. To estimate false discovery rates, a later analysis permuted the HLA or CMV assignments 20 times. A later analysis grouped co-occurring TCRs with DBSCAN, adding TCRdist sequence similarity when clustering within HLA-allele-positive subsets. Co-occurrence clustering excluded repertoires with fewer than 30,000 or more than 120,000 public chains, plus five with anomalous nucleotide sharing. TCRdb carries this immuneACCESS record with in-frame sequences only. Its versions omit some clonotypes, under half of them owing to an unresolved V gene in the studies checked, with the rest unexplained. V and J calls and clone size follow that table, whereas D and trimming were derived from the DNA. This sample gives 150,000 to 200,000 clones in total; about 9.4% of them show up just once. Clones ranked in the top ten supply 1% to 1.5% of the sample.

For this clone: The antigen it binds to is not known. No much larger clone exists at a distance of one base, and base qualities are not known.

Recombination linked TRBV7-3 to TRBJ2-7; TRBD1 is possibly the D segment (6 matching bases). Sequences were obtained from PBMCs. This receptor was taken from a woman aged 25-40 years in good health and CMV-seropositive. This receptor has the CDR3 CASSLGGRGHEQYF. DNA sequence: TGTGCCAGCAGCTTAGGGGGCAGGGGCCACGAGCAGTACTTC.